These 20 T cell receptor beta chains were sequenced from one sample in a study of OX40 agonist ivuxolimab in advanced cancers. Produced via immunoSEQ multiplex PCR; TCRdb's table is partial and in-frame only. Here the sample spans roughly 35,000 clones, just under 80% being singletons. The sample in question was CD4+ or CD8+ T cells sorted from blood, obtained in a trial of the OX40 agonist ivuxolimab. These receptors were taken from an adult with an advanced solid tumor such as melanoma, head and neck, liver or kidney cancer.

The chain couples TRBV5-1 to TRBJ1-6; the D is unclear. Trimming took 0 bases from V and 6 from J, leaving 7 bases between them. Per germline, CDR1 SGHRS and CDR2 YFSETQ. This CDR3 has 14 residues. DNA of the CDR3: TGCGCCAGCAGCTTGGGGCAGCCTAATTCACCCCTCCACTTT. This sequence encodes CASSLGQPNSPLHF.

The rearrangement uses TRBV28 and TRBJ1-2; TRBD1 matches 9 bases. The V gene's germline CDR1 is MDHEN and CDR2 SYDVKM. Germline trimming cut 11 bases from V and 7 bases from J; bases unmatched to any gene: 14. CDR3 size: 14 residues. CDR3 amino acids: CAGGTGSPPGGYTF. DNA for the CDR3: TGTGCCGGTGGGACAGGGAGCCCCCCAGGTGGCTACACCTTC.

V usage is TRBV27 and J usage is TRBJ1-4; weak D call: TRBD1 (5 bases). Germline V lookup: CDR1 MNHEY, CDR2 SMNVEV (reference sequence). V lost 4 bases and J 1 base, leaving 10 bases between the germline ends. The CDR3 consists of 15 residues. CDR3 residues: CASSSGGITNEKLFF. The DNA for the CDR3 is TGTGCCAGCAGTTCCGGGGGGATAACTAATGAAAAACTGTTTTTT. Full variable domain (remainder filled in from reference TRBV27 and TRBJ1-4): EAQVTQNPRYLITVTGKKLTVTCSQNMNHEYMSWYRQDPGLGLRQIYYSMNVEVTDKGDVPEGYKVSRKEKRNFPLILESPSPNQTSLYFCASSSGGITNEKLFFGSGTQLSVL.

The rearrangement joins TRBV19 to TRBJ2-1; 10 bases align to TRBD2. In germline, CDR1 is LNHDA, CDR2 SQIVND (reference sequence). The V segment lost 6 bases and the J segment 3 bases; nucleotides outside the gene matches: 5. The CDR3 covers 15 residues. This chain's CDR3 is CASSPSGGYYNEQFF. The DNA of the CDR3 is TGTGCCAGTAGCCCTAGCGGGGGTTACTACAATGAGCAGTTCTTC.

The chain employs TRBV19 and TRBJ2-7; possible D gene TRBD1, 5 bases. V was cut by 4 bases and J by 3 bases, with 13 bases left in between. Per the germline V gene, CDR1 is LNHDA and CDR2 is SQIVND (reference sequence). The CDR3 sequence is 14 residues long. For the CDR3, the DNA is TGTGCCAGTAGTACAGGTTCCAGGGACTACGAGCAGTACTTC. Protein: CASSTGSRDYEQYF.

This clone is a singleton in its sample. J is TRBJ2-2 and V is TRBV29-1; TRBD1 matches at 7 bases. CDR3 length: 13 amino acids. Germline assignment: CDR1 SQVTM and CDR2 ANQGSEA. The V gene end was trimmed by 6 bases and the J gene end by 6 bases; junction bases not matched to a gene: 7. Here the CDR3 reads CSVVTGSAGELFF. The DNA for the CDR3 is TGCAGCGTAGTGACAGGGTCTGCCGGGGAGCTGTTTTTT.

The chain is built from TRBV6-1 and TRBJ2-7; D might be TRBD2 (6 bases). Germline V gene lookup returns CDR1 MNHNS and CDR2 SASEGT. Trimming left V 6 bases short and J 3 bases short, with 15 bases between. CDR3 length: 14 residues. The CDR3 sequence is CASSPSGLLYEQYF. As DNA, the CDR3 is TGTGCCAGCAGCCCGAGCGGGCTACTCTACGAGCAGTACTTC.

This clone is a singleton in its sample. Distinct nucleotide sequences in the sample also encode this CDR3. V usage is TRBV28 and J usage is TRBJ2-7; 9 bases agree with TRBD2. Germline CDR1 MDHEN, CDR2 SYDVKM. Losses at the gene ends were 2 bases for V and 2 bases for J; bases not matched to a gene: 4. The CDR3 has 15 residues. As DNA, the CDR3 is TGTGCCAGCAGTTTAGCAGCGGGAGGCACCTACGAGCAGTACTTC. Amino acids: CASSLAAGGTYEQYF.

The chain couples TRBV9 to TRBJ2-1; 10 positions agree with TRBD2. Germline loops: CDR1 SGDLS, CDR2 YYNGEE. J lost 8 bases, V lost 0 bases, and 2 bases had no gene match. The CDR3 has 14 residues. The CDR3 DNA follows: TGTGCCAGCAGCGTAGGGCTAGCGGGAGATGAGCAGTTCTTC. Amino acid sequence: CASSVGLAGDEQFF. The variable domain in full, completed from reference TRBV9 and TRBJ2-1, reads DSGVTQTPKHLITATGQRVTLRCSPRSGDLSVYWYQQSLDQGLQFLIQYYNGEERAKGNILERFSAQQFPDLHSELNLSSLELGDSALYFCASSVGLAGDEQFFGPGTRLTVL.

The rearrangement joins TRBV9 to TRBJ1-6; D gene unclear. CDR1 is SGDLS and CDR2 is YYNGEE in the germline V gene. Deletions cut 0 bases from V and 2 bases from J, with 9 bases between. CDR3 length: 16 residues. CDR3 in amino acids: CASSVDGNTYNSPLHF. The CDR3, as DNA: TGTGCCAGCAGCGTAGACGGGAACACCTATAATTCACCCCTCCACTTT.

The chain couples TRBV18 to TRBJ1-6; D possibly corresponds to TRBD1 (5 bases). This CDR3 has 15 residues. V lost 0 bases to trimming and J lost 9 bases, with 12 bases between them. The V gene's germline CDR1 is KGHSH and CDR2 LQKENI. The CDR3 region is CASSPPSSQGSPLHF. CDR3 nucleotides: TGTGCCAGCTCACCACCGAGCAGTCAGGGTTCACCCCTCCACTTT.

This clone was observed a few times. The rearrangement uses TRBV7-8 and TRBJ2-7; D is possibly TRBD1 or TRBD2 (5 bases each). Per germline, CDR1 SGHVS and CDR2 FQNEAQ. The CDR3 sequence is 14 residues long. Trimming stripped 5 bases from V and 5 bases from J, with 16 bases between. CDR3 in DNA: TGTGCCAGCAGCGTCCGGGACCGGGCCGACGAGCAGTACTTC. Its translation: CASSVRDRADEQYF.

The V and J genes are TRBV16 and TRBJ1-2; 9 nucleotides line up with TRBD1. This CDR3 spans 18 amino acids. V dropped 3 bases and J dropped 8; count of bases not matched to a gene: 19. The germline V gene encodes CDR1 KGHSY and CDR2 FQNENV. CDR3 DNA sequence: TGTGCCAGCAGCCAGGACTCCTCCGACAGGGGGAAAGTGGACGGCTACACCTTC. Translated, it gives CASSQDSSDRGKVDGYTF.

This clone was recorded a few times. The chain carries TRBV6-7 and TRBJ1-1; 11 nucleotides agree with TRBD1. TRBV6-7 is treated as an ORF (open reading frame) with a function not yet certain. V dropped 5 bases and J dropped 1; count of bases not matched to a gene: 9. This CDR3 comprises 17 residues. The CDR3 loop is CASSPPPGTGGNTEAFF. The DNA for the CDR3 is TGTGCCAGCAGTCCCCCACCGGGGACAGGGGGGAACACTGAAGCTTTCTTT.

This chain uses TRBV5-1 with TRBJ1-2, with TRBD1 as a possible D gene (6 bases). The CDR3 runs 13 residues. Looked up from germline, CDR1 is SGHRS and CDR2 is YFSETQ. Trimming shortened V by 4 bases and J by 8 bases, and 15 bases separated the two germline ends. The CDR3, as DNA: TGCGCCAGCAGCGACCGGACAGAGGGAGGCTACACCTTC. It yields the protein CASSDRTEGGYTF.

There are a few counts of this clone. The chain links TRBV29-1 to TRBJ1-1; weak D call: TRBD1 (5 bases). Trimming shortened V by 7 bases and J by 1 base, and 13 bases separated the two germline ends. This CDR3 spans 13 amino acids. Germline CDR1 SQVTM, CDR2 ANQGSEA. CDR3 sequence reads: CSGRGQPNTEAFF. The CDR3 coding sequence is TGCAGCGGGCGCGGACAACCGAACACTGAAGCTTTCTTT.

The J gene is TRBJ2-7, the V gene TRBV4-1, with D maybe TRBD1 (7 bases). Germline assignment: CDR1 MGHRA and CDR2 YSYEKL. The CDR3 covers 14 residues. Trimming removed 6 bases from V and 7 bases from J, with 19 bases in between. The CDR3 sequence is CASSTGTAAGEQYF. The CDR3 DNA is TGCGCCAGCAGTACCGGGACAGCCGCGGGGGAGCAGTACTTC.

The chain carries TRBV2 and TRBJ2-7; D is unresolved. Germline V gene lookup returns CDR1 SNHLY and CDR2 FYNNEI. V lost 3 bases and J 0 bases, leaving 9 bases between the germline ends. This CDR3 comprises 14 residues. Here the CDR3 DNA reads TGTGCCAGCAGTGATGGAATTAGCTCCTACGAGCAGTACTTC. It encodes CASSDGISSYEQYF. The full variable domain, completed using reference TRBV2 and TRBJ2-7, is EPEVTQTPSHQVTQMGQEVILRCVPISNHLYFYWYRQILGQKVEFLVSFYNNEISEKSEIFDDQFSVERPDGSNFTLKIRSTKLEDSAMYFCASSDGISSYEQYFGPGTRLTVT.

Here the CDR3 DNA reads TGTGCCAGCAGCTTAGAAGGGACTAGCGGCCGCTTCTACAATGAGCAGTTCTTC. This encodes CASSLEGTSGRFYNEQFF. This sequence joins TRBV7-2 and TRBJ2-1, with 11 bases that match TRBD2. The CDR3 is 18 residues long. The V segment lost 1 base and the J segment 3 bases; nucleotides outside the gene matches: 8. Germline loops: CDR1 SGHTA, CDR2 FQGNSA.

V and J are TRBV15 and TRBJ2-3; 7 bases align to TRBD1. Germline CDR1 is LNHNV and CDR2 is YYDKDF (reference sequence). J gave up 0 bases and V 1 base, and 7 bases lay outside the gene matches. The CDR3 is 17 amino acids. The CDR3 loop is CATSRAPGQTSTDTQYF. The CDR3, as DNA: TGTGCCACCAGCAGAGCTCCGGGACAGACTAGCACAGATACGCAGTATTTT.